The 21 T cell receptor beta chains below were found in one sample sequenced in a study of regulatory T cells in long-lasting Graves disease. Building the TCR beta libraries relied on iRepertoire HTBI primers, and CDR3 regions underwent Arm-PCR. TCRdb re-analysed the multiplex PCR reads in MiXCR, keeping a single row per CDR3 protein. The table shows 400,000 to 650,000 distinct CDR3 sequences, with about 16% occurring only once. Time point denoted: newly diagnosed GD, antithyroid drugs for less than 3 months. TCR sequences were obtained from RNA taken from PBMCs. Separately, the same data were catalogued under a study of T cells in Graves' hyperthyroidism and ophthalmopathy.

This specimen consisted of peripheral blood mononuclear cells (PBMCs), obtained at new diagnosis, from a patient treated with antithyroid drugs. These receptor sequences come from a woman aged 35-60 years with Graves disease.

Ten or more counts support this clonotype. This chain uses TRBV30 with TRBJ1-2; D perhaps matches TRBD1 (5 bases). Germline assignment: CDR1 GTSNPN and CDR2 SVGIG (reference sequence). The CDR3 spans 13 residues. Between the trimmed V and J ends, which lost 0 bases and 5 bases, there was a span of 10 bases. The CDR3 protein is CAWSVGQRYGYTF. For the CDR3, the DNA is TGTGCCTGGAGTGTGGGGCAGAGATATGGCTACACCTTC.

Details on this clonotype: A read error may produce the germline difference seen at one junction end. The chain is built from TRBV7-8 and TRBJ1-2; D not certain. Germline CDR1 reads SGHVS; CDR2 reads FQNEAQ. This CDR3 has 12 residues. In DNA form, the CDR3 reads TGTGCCTGCAGTTTCGAGAACTATGGCTACACCTTC. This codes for CACSFENYGYTF.

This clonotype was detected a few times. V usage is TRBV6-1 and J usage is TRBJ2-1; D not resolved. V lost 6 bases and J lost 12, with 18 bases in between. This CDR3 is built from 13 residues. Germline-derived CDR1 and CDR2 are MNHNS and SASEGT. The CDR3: CASSSQAHVGQFF. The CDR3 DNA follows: TGTGCCAGCAGCTCCCAGGCCCATGTAGGGCAGTTCTTC.

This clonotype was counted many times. CDR3 amino acids: CATRVAGGYNEQFF. The CDR3 bases are TGTGCCACCCGGGTCGCGGGGGGGTACAATGAGCAGTTCTTC. V usage is TRBV10-3 and J usage is TRBJ2-1; 9 nucleotides line up with TRBD2. Germline-derived CDR1 and CDR2 are ENHRY and SYGVKD. The ends lost 10 bases at V and 4 bases at J; junction bases unmatched: 8. The CDR3 sequence is 14 residues long.

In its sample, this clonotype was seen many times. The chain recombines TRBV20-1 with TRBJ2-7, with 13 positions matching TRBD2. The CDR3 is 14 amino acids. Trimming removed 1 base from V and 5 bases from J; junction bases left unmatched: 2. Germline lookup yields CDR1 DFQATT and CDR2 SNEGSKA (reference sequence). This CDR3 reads CSARGLAGGHEQYF. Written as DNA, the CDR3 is TGCAGTGCTAGAGGACTAGCGGGGGGACACGAGCAGTACTTC.

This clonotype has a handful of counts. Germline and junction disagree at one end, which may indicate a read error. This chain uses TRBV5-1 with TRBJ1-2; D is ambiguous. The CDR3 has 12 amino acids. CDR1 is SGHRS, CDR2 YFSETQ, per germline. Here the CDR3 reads CASSSGLASPLF. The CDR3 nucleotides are TGCGCCAGCAGCTCTGGCCTGGCCAGCCCCCTATTC.

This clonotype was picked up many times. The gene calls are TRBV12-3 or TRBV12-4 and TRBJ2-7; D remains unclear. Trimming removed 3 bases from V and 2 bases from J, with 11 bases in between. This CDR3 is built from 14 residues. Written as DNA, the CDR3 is TGTGCCAGCAGTTTCAAGCAAAGCGCCTACGAGCAGTACTTC. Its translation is CASSFKQSAYEQYF.

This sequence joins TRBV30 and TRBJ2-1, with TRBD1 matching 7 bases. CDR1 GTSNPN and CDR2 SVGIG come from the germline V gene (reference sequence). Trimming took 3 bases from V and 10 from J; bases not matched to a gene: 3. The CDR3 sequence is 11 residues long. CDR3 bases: TGTGCCTGGAGCGTGGACAGGGAGCAGTTCTTC. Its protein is CAWSVDREQFF.

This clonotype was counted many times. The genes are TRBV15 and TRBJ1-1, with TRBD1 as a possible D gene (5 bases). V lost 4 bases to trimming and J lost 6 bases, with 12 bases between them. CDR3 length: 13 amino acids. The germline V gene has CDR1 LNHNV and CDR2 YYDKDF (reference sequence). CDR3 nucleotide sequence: TGTGCCACCAGCAAGGCCTCGGGGGCTGAAGCTTTCTTT. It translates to CATSKASGAEAFF.

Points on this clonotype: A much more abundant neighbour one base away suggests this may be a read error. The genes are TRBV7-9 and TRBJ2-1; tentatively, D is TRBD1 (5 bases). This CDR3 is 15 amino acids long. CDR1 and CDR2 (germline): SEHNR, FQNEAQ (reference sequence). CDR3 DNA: TGTGCCAGCAGCTTACGAGTGGGCAGGGTCAATGGGCAGTTCTTC. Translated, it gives CASSLRVGRVNGQFF.

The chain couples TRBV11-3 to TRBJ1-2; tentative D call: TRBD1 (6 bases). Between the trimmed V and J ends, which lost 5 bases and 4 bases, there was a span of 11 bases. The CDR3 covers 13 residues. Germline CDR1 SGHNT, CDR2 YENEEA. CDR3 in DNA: TGTGCCAGCAGCAACAGGGATGGCTATGGCTACACCTTC. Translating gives CASSNRDGYGYTF.

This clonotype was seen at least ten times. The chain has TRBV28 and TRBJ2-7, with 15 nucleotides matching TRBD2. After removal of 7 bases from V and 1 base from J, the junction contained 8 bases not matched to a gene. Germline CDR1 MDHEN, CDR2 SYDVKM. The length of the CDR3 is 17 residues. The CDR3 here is CASTGGGTSGGSYEQYF. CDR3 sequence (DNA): TGTGCCAGCACCGGAGGGGGGACTAGCGGGGGGTCCTACGAGCAGTACTTC.

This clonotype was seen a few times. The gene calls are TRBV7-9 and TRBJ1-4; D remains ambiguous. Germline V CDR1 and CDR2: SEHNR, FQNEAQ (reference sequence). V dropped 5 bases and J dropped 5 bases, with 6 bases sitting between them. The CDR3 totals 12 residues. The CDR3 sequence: CASSASNEKLFF. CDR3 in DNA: TGTGCCAGCAGCGCGAGCAATGAAAAACTGTTTTTT.

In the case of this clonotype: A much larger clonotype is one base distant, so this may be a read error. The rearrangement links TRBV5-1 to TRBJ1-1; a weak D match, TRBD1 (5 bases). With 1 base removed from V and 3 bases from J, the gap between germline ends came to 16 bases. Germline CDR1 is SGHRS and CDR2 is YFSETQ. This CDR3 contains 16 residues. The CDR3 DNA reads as TGCGCCAGCAGCTTGTCGCAGGGTGGAGGGCACACTGAAGCTTTCTTT. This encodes CASSLSQGGGHTEAFF.

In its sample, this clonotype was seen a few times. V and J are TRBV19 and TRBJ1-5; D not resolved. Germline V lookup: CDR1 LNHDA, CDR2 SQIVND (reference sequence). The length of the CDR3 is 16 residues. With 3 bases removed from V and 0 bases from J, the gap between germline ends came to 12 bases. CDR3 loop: CASSIGSPLSNQPQHF. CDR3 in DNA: TGTGCCAGTAGTATCGGGTCACCTCTTAGCAATCAGCCCCAGCATTTT.

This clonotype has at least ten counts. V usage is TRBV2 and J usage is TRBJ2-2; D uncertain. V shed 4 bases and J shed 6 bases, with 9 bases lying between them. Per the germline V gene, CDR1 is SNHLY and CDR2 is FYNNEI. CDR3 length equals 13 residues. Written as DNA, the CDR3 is TGTGCCAGCAGTGTACAGTCATCCGGGGAGCTGTTTTTT. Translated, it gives CASSVQSSGELFF.

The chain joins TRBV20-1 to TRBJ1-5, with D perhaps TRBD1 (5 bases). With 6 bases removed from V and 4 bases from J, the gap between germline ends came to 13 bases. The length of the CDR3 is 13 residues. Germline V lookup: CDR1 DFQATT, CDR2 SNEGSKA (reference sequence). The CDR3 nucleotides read TGCAGTGCCCCGGGGGGGGTAAATCAGCCCCAGCATTTT. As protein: CSAPGGVNQPQHF.

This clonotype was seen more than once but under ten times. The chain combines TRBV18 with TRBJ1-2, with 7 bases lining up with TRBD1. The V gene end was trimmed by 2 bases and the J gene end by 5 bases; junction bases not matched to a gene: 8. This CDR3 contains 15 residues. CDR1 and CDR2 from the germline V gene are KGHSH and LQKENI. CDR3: CASSPSTGIEYGYTF. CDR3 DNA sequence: TGTGCCAGCTCACCATCGACAGGGATTGAATATGGCTACACCTTC.

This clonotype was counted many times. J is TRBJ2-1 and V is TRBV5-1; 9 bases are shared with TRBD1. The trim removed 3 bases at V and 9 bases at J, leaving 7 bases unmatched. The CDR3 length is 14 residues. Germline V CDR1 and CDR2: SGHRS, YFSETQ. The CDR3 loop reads CASSSRTGAGEQFF. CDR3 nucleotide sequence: TGCGCCAGCAGCTCGCGGACAGGGGCTGGTGAGCAGTTCTTC.

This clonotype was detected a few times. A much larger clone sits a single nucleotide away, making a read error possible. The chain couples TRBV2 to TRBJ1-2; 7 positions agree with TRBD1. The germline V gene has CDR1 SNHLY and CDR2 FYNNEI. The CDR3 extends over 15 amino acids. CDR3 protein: CASKLWTGEDYGYIF. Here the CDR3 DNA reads TGTGCCAGCAAGTTGTGGACAGGAGAGGACTATGGCTACATCTTC.

Here the CDR3 reads CASSRKSGGEYNEQFF. The DNA of the CDR3 is TGCGCCAGCAGCCGAAAAAGCGGGGGGGAGTACAATGAGCAGTTCTTC. The rearrangement links TRBV4-1 to TRBJ2-1; 10 nucleotides match TRBD2. Trimming at V came to 4 bases and at J to 4 bases, leaving 7 bases not matched to a gene. The germline gives CDR1 MGHRA, CDR2 YSYEKL. The CDR3 runs to 16 residues.